This T cell receptor (beta chain) was observed in a study of T-cell memory formation after mild COVID-19. A word on this clonotype: What it binds is not known.

Germline loops: CDR1 SGHAT, CDR2 FQNNGV. V lost 4 bases to trimming and J lost 4 bases, with 16 bases between them. The CDR3 runs to 16 residues. TCRdb used MiXCR to reprocess the 5' RACE reads, holding one entry per CDR3 protein. The sample carries about 540,000 distinct CDR3 sequences, over 20% recorded once. Study-level findings and limits: The appearance of some responding clones in pre-infection memory suggested that cross-reactive memory joined.

The gene calls are TRBV11-2 and TRBJ1-4, with TRBD1 as a possible D gene (5 bases). The material sequenced was PBMCs or a T cell subset sorted from them (not recorded which). The sequence derives from an adult woman who had mild COVID-19 (a few samples of this study predate the infection). Cell type and time point are not known. The CDR3 loop reads CASSWYPTGHNEKLFF. The CDR3 nucleotides read TGTGCCAGCAGCTGGTACCCTACAGGTCATAATGAAAAACTGTTTTTT.